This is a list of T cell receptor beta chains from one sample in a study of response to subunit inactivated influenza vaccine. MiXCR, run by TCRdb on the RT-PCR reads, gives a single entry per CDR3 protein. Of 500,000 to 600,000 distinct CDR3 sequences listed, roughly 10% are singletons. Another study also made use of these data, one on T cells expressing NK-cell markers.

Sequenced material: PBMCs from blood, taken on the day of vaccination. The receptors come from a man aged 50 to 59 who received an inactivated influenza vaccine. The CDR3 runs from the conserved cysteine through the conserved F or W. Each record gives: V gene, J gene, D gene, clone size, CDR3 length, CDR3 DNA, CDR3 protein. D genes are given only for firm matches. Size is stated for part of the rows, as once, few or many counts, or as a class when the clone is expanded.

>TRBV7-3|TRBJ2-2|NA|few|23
TGTGCCAGCAGCTTTCGTGGAGTCCTCATCTCCCGCTATTACGAGCGCGGAACCGGGGAGCTGTTTTTT
CASSFRGVLISRYYERGTGELFF
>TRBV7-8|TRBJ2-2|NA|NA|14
TGTGCCAGCAGGGGGCAGGGGTTCACCGGGGAGCTGTTTTTT
CASRGQGFTGELFF
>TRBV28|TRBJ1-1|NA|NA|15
TGTGCCAGCAGTTCCCCGGGGGGGCTTGACACTGAAGCTTTCTTT
CASSSPGGLDTEAFF
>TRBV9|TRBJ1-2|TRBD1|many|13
TGTGCCAGCAGCGCGACAGGGGGCTATGGCTACACCTTC
CASSATGGYGYTF
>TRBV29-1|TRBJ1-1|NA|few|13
TGCAGCGTTGAATCCCGATCGAACACTGAAGCTTTCTTT
CSVESRSNTEAFF
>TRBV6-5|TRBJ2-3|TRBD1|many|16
TGTGCCAGCAGTTACTTATCGGGACAGAAGACAGATACGCAGTATTTT
CASSYLSGQKTDTQYF
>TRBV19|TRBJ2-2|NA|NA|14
TGTGCCAGTAGTTCGTCCGCGAACACCGGGGAGCTGTTTTTT
CASSSSANTGELFF
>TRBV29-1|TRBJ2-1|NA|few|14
TGCAGCGTTCAGGACGGGCGAGGTGGCAATGAGCAGTTCTTC
CSVQDGRGGNEQFF
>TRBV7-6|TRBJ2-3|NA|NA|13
TGTGCCAGCAGCTTACAATTACGAGATACGCAGTATTTT
CASSLQLRDTQYF
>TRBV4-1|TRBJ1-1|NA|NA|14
TGCGCCAGCAGCCCGCCATGGGGGAACACTGAAGCTTTCTTT
CASSPPWGNTEAFF
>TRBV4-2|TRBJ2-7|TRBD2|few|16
TGTGCCAGCAGCCAAGAGGCGACTAGCGGGAGCTACGAGCAGTACTTC
CASSQEATSGSYEQYF
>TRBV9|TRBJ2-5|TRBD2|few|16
TGTGCCAGCAGCGGAGGACTAGCGGGCGTGGGGGAGACCCAGTACTTC
CASSGGLAGVGETQYF
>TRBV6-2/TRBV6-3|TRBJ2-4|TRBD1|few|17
TGTGCCAGCAGTACCGACAGGGCGGTCAGTGCCAAAAACATTCAGTACTTC
CASSTDRAVSAKNIQYF
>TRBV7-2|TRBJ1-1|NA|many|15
TGTGCCAGCAGCTTAGTTGGGCGACAGAACACTGAAGCTTTCTTT
CASSLVGRQNTEAFF
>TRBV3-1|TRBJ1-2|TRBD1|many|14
TGTGCCAGCAGCCCAGGGGGCGTTCACTATGGCTACACCTTC
CASSPGGVHYGYTF
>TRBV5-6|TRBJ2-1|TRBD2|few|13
TGTGCCAGCAGCTTTAAGGGAGGGGATGAGCAGTTCTTC
CASSFKGGDEQFF
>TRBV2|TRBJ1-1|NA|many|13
TGTGCCAGCAGCGTAGACAGGAGCACTGAAGCTTTCTTT
CASSVDRSTEAFF
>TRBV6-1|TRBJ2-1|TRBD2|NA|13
TGTGCCAGCAGGACCTTACTAGCGGGGAATATGTTCTTC
CASRTLLAGNMFF
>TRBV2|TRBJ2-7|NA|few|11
TGTGCCAGCAGCACTAGGGTCGAGCAGTACTTC
CASSTRVEQYF
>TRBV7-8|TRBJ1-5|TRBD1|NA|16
TGTGCCAGCACCCCCGGGACAGGGGTTATCGGTCAGCCCCAGCATTTT
CASTPGTGVIGQPQHF
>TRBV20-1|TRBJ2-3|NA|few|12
TGCAGTGCTAGGACCCCCACAGATACGCAGTATTTT
CSARTPTDTQYF
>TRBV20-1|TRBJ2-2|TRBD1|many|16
TGCAGTGCTAGAGGGGAGGGGACAGGGGATTCCGGGGAGCTGTTTTTT
CSARGEGTGDSGELFF
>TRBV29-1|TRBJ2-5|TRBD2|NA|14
TGCAGCGTAGTCAGCGGGACCGACCAAGAGACCCAGTACTTC
CSVVSGTDQETQYF
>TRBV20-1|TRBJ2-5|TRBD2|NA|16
TGCAGTGCTAGAGAACCGGGGGGAGGGGCCCAAGAGACCCAGTACTTC
CSAREPGGGAQETQYF
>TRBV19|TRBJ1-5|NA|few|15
TGTGCCAGTAATTCACAGGGAGGTAGCAATCAGCCCCAGCATTTT
CASNSQGGSNQPQHF
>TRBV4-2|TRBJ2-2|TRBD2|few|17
TGTGCCAGCAGCCAAGATGGGGGGACTAGCGGGACCGGGGAGCTGTTTTTT
CASSQDGGTSGTGELFF
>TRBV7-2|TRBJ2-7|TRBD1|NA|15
TGTGCCAGCAGCCCTACCCGGGACAGCTCCTACGAGCAGTACTTC
CASSPTRDSSYEQYF
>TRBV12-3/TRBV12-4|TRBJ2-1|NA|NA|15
TGTGCCAGCAGCCGCGACCTAGGGGTTTACAATGAGCAGTTCTTC
CASSRDLGVYNEQFF
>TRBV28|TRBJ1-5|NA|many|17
TGTGCCAGCAGTTCACCGCAGGGGATCTATAGCAATCAGCCCCAGCATTTT
CASSSPQGIYSNQPQHF
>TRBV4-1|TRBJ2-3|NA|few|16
TGCGCCAGCAGCCAAGTACCTCAGGGGGGGGCAGATACGCAGTATTTT
CASSQVPQGGADTQYF
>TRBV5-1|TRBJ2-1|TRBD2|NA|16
TGCGCCAGCAGCTTGAGTTCACTAGCGGGAGTCAATGAGCAGTTCTTC
CASSLSSLAGVNEQFF
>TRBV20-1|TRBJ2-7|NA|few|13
TGCAGTGCGCCTATGGAGGGGCTCTACGAGCAGTACTTC
CSAPMEGLYEQYF
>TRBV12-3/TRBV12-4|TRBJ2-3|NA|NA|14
TGTGCCAGCAGTTTAGGGGGTACAGATCGTACGCAGTATTTT
CASSLGGTDRTQYF
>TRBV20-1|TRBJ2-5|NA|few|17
TGCAGTGCTAGAGACAACGGTGGGCGGGTCTTACAAGAGACCCAGTACTTC
CSARDNGGRVLQETQYF
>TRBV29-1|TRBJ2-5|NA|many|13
TGCAGCGTTGTGGGTCGGTACCAAGAGACCCAGTACTTC
CSVVGRYQETQYF
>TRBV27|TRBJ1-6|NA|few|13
TGTGCCAGCAGTTGGAATCAGAATTCACCCCTCCACTTT
CASSWNQNSPLHF
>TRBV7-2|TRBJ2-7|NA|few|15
TGTGCCAGCAGCGGAGTAGAGTCGGGAGACTACGAGCAGTACTTC
CASSGVESGDYEQYF
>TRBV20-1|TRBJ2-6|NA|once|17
TGCAGTGCTAGGACACAGGGTGGGCTCCTTGGGGCCAACGTCCTGACTTTC
CSARTQGGLLGANVLTF
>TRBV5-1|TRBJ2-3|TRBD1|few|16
TGCGCCAGCAGCTTGAGGACAGGGGGAAGTACAGATACGCAGTATTTT
CASSLRTGGSTDTQYF
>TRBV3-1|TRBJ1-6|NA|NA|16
TGTGCCAGCAGCCCCCCAAGGACGGCGGGTAATTCACCCCTCCACTTT
CASSPPRTAGNSPLHF
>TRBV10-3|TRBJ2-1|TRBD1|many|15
TGTGCCATCAGTGGACAGGGGGACAGTTACAATGAGCAGTTCTTC
CAISGQGDSYNEQFF